Included here is one TCR beta chain sequence, with context. TCRdb's table, derived via immunoSEQ multiplex PCR, lists solely in-frame clones and lacks some. In the table there are roughly 190,000 clones, roughly 80% of which are singletons. The sample originates from a study of blood T cell repertoires in COVID-19. The CDR3 totals 15 residues. The V segment lost 3 bases and the J segment 5 bases; nucleotides outside the gene matches: 9. Germline-derived CDR1 and CDR2 are GTSNPN and SVGIG (reference sequence). The origin of this receptor is a woman aged 60-70 years with acute COVID-19. The V call is TRBV30, the J call TRBJ1-1, with TRBD1 matching over 10 bases. Sample: PBMCs or T cells enriched from blood (not recorded which). The CDR3 loop reads CAWRTFGQGETEAFF. The CDR3 DNA reads TGTGCCTGGAGAACCTTTGGACAGGGGGAGACTGAAGCTTTCTTT.